This TCR beta chain was sequenced during a study of CD8+ T cells in alopecia areata. Turning to the study itself: Scoring of treated patients' severity used the percentage of affected scalp area. Study-level results: In scalp and blood, many expanded lesional clones persisted during tofacitinib. Both scalp clonality and the expanded CD8+ clones among the top 100 showed a significant decrease with tofacitinib. An increase in clonality over normal scalp was evident in lesional scalp, especially alopecia totalis/universalis.

The CDR3 runs to 13 residues. The V gene lost 3 bases and the J gene lost 4 bases, with 8 bases spanning the gap. Germline V lookup: CDR1 KGHSH, CDR2 LQKENI. This clone was picked up a small number of times. Antigen: not known. Treatment here: oral pan-JAK inhibitor, 5-10 mg twice daily. Peripheral blood samples and lesional scalp punch biopsies were obtained from alopecia areata patients. RNA was isolated and reverse transcribed to cDNA, the sequencing template. Sequencing used immunoSEQ multiplex PCR; TCRdb keeps in-frame clones, though not all of them. The data contain 4,500 to 6,000 clones, over 60% of them seen just once; the ten biggest clones take up 12%.

This material consisted of skin, taken at week 24, from a patient treated with tofacitinib. The receptor was derived from a human donor with alopecia areata. This chain connects TRBV18 to TRBJ2-3; no definite D call. The CDR3 DNA sequence: TGTGCCAGCTCACCTTTGTCAGCAGATACGCAGTATTTT. Its translation: CASSPLSADTQYF.